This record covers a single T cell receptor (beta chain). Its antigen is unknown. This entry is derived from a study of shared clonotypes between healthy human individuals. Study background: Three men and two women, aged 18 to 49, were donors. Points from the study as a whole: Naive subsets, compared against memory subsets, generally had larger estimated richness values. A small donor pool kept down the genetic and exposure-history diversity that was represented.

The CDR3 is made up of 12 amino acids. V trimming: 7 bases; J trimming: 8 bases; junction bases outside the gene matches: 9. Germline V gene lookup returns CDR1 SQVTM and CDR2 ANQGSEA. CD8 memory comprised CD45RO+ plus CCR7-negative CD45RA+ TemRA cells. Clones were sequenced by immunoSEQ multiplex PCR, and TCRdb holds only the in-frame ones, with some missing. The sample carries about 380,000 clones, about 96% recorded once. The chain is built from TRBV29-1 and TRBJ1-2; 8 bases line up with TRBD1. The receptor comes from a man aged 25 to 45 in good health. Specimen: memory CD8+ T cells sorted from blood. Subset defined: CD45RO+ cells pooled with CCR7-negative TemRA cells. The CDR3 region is CSAMGQAWGYTF. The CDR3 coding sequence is TGCAGCGCCATGGGACAGGCGTGGGGCTACACCTTC. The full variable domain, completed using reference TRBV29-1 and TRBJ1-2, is SAVISQKPSRDICQRGTSLTIQCQVDSQVTMMFWYRQQPGQSLTLIATANQGSEATYESGFVIDKFPISRPNLTFSTLTVSNMSPEDSSIYLCSAMGQAWGYTFGSGTRLTVV.